The present T cell receptor (beta chain) was sequenced within a study of T-cell reconstitution after alpha-beta-depleted transplantation in children (dated by TCRdb to 2015 to 2016). Describing the broader study: The study quantitatively tracked T-cell immune reconstitution after TCRalphabeta/CD19-depleted allogeneic hematopoietic cell transplantation in children using TCR repertoire profiling. Overall results and qualifications from the work: The frequencies of hyperexpanded clones fell over the following months, and after one year, T-cell counts and TCRbeta diversity were mostly attributed to newly produced T cells. Apparently early alphabetaT-cell count recovery about two months after transplant reportedly relied on only several hundred rapidly expanded clones derived from non-depleted graft cells. In some patients, high TCRbeta diversity at day 60 was attributed to recipient T cells and intrathymic progenitors that had survived conditioning.

The library came from PCR. Sequencing took place on an Illumina HiSeq 2500. Molecular barcoding was employed in the preparation of TCR libraries, with unique molecular identifiers being used to normalize TCRbeta repertoire quantification. In TCRdb, the public reads were trimmed at Q25 with fastp and aligned with MiXCR, with productive beta chains retained. Identical CDR3 protein sequences are pooled into one entry, listed with their most common genes and DNA. This sample has about 260,000 distinct CDR3 sequences in its table, and roughly 12% of those were observed once. The leading ten clones occupy about a quarter of the sample. This clonotype was seen repeatedly, ten times or more. It has no known antigen specificity. No base quality information exists; no much larger clone differs at one position. Reading the label with the study, this specimen's treatment or condition is: allogeneic hematopoietic cell transplantation with graft depleted of TCRalphabeta T cells and CD19 B cells. TCRalphabeta/CD19-depleted allogeneic hematopoietic cell grafts were given to the transplant recipients, all of whom were children.

This clonotype was obtained from a male patient under 10 years old who had a stem cell transplant for chronic granulomatous disease, so the T cells may come from the graft donor. The sequencing used peripheral blood, collected 180 days after TCRalphabeta/CD19-depleted stem cell transplant.

The nucleotide sequence is TGTGCCAGCAGCGTAGCGGGTTCTACCTACGAGCAGTACTTC. It is translated as CASSVAGSTYEQYF. The sequence links TRBV9 to TRBJ2-7, with the D gene not confidently named. V lost 0 bases and J lost 2 bases; the stretch between them is 9 bases long. Reading from cysteine to phenylalanine, the CDR3 counts 14 amino acids. Only the CDR3 part of the read is kept: 42 bases, read in frame from the first base. According to the germline V gene, CDR1 reads SGDLS and CDR2 reads YYNGEE.